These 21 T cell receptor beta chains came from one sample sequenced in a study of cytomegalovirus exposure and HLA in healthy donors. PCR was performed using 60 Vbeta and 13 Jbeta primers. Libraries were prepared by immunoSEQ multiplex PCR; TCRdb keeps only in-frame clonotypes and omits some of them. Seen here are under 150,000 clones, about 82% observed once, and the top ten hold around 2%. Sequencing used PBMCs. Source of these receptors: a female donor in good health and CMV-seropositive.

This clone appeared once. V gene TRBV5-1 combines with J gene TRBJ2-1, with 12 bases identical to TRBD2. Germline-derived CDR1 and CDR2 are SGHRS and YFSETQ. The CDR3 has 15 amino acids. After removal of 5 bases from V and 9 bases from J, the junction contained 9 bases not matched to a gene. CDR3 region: CASRPTSGSSFEQFF. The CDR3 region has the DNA TGCGCCAGCAGGCCGACTAGCGGGAGTAGCTTTGAGCAGTTCTTC. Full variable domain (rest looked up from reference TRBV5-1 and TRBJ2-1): KAGVTQTPRYLIKTRGQQVTLSCSPISGHRSVSWYQQTPGQGLQFLFEYFSETQRNKGNFPGRFSGRQFSNSRSEMNVSTLELGDSALYLCASRPTSGSSFEQFFGPGTRLTVL.

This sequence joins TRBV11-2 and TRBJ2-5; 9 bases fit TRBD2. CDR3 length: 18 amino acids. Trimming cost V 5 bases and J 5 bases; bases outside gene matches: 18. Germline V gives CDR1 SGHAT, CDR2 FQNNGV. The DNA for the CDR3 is TGTGCCAGCAGCATCCGACTAAGGGCTAGCGGGGTGCGGGAGACCCAGTACTTC. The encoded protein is CASSIRLRASGVRETQYF.

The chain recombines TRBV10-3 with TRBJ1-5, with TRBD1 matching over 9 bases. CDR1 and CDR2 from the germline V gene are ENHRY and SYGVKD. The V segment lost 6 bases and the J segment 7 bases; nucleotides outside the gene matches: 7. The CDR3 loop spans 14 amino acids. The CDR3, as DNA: TGTGCCATCAGGGGGGACAGGGAGGGCCAGCCCCAGCATTTT. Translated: CAIRGDREGQPQHF.

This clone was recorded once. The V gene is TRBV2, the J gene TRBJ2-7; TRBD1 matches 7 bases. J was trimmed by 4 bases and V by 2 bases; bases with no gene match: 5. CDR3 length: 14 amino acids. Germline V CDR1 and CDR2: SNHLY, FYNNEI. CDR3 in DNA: TGTGCCAGCAGTGAATACCAGGGGGTGTACGAGCAGTACTTC. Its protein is CASSEYQGVYEQYF.

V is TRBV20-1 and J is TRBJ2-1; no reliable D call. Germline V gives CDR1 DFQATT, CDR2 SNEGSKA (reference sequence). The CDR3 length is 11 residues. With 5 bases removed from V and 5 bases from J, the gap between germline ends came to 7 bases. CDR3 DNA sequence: TGCAGTGCTGTACATGACAATGAGCAGTTCTTC. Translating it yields CSAVHDNEQFF.

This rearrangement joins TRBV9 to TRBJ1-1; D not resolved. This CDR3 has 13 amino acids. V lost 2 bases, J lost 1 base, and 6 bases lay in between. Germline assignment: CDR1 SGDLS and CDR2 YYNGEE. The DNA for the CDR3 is TGTGCCAGCAGCGTCCAGTCGAACACTGAAGCTTTCTTT. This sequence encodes CASSVQSNTEAFF.

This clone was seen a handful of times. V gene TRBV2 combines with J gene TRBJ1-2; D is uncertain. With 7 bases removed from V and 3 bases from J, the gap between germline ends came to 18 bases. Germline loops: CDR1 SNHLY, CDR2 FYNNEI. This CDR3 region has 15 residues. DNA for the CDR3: TGTGCCAGCACTCAAGAGGCGGAGTCGCACTATGGCTACACCTTC. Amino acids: CASTQEAESHYGYTF.

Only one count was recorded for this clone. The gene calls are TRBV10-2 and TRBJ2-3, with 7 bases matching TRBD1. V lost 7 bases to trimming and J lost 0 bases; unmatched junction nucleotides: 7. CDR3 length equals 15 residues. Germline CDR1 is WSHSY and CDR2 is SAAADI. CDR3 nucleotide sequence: TGCGCCAGCACCGACAGGGTAACTAGCACAGATACGCAGTATTTT. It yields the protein CASTDRVTSTDTQYF.

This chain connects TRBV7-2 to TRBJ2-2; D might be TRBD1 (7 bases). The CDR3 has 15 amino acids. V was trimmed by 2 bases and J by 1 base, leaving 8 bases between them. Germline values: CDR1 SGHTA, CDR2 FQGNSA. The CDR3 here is CASSLQGGNTGELFF. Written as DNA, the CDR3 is TGTGCCAGCAGCTTACAGGGGGGGAACACCGGGGAGCTGTTTTTT.

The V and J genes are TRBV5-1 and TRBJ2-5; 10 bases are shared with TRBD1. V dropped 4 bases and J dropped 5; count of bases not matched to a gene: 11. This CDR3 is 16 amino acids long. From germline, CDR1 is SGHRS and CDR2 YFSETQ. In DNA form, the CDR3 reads TGCGCCAGCAGCGCTATAGGGGACAGGGGCGGCGAGACCCAGTACTTC. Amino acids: CASSAIGDRGGETQYF.

The CDR3 sequence: CASSPQVRETQYF. Here the CDR3 DNA reads TGTGCCAGTAGCCCCCAGGTCCGGGAGACCCAGTACTTC. The chain joins TRBV19 to TRBJ2-5; D gene uncertain. Per the germline V gene, CDR1 is LNHDA and CDR2 is SQIVND (reference sequence). This CDR3 has 13 residues. The V end was cut by 6 bases, the J end by 5 bases, with 13 bases between.

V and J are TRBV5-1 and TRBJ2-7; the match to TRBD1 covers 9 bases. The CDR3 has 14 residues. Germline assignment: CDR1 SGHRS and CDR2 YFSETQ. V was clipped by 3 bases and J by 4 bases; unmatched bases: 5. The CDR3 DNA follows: TGCGCCAGCAGCTCCGGGGACAGGGCTTACGAGCAGTACTTC. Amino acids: CASSSGDRAYEQYF.

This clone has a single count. The CDR3 region is CASSSGQGSYGYTF. The DNA of the CDR3 is TGTGCCAGCAGCTCGGGACAGGGGTCATATGGCTACACCTTC. The chain links TRBV5-6 to TRBJ1-2; 10 bases align to TRBD1. This CDR3 has 14 residues. Germline CDR1 and CDR2: SGHDT and YYEEEE. V lost 3 bases to trimming and J lost 5 bases; unmatched junction nucleotides: 4.

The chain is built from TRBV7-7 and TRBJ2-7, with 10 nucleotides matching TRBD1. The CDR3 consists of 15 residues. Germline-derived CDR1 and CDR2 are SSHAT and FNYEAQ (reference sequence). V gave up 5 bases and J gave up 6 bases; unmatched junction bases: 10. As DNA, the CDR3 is TGTGCCAGCAGCCCGAGACAGGGGGCGCTTGGCGAGCAGTACTTC. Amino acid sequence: CASSPRQGALGEQYF.

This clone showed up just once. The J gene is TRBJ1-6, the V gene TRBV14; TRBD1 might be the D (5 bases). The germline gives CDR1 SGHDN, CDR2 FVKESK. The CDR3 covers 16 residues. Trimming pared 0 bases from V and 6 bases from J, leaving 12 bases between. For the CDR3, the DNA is TGTGCCAGCAGCCAAGATGTGGGGCATATTAATTCACCCCTCCACTTT. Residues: CASSQDVGHINSPLHF.

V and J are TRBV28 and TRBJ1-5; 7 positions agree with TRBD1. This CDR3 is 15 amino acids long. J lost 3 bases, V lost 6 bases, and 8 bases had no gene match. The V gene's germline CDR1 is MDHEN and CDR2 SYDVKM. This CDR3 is CASSPLTGLNQPQHF. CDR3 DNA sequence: TGTGCCAGCAGCCCGCTGACAGGGCTCAATCAGCCCCAGCATTTT.

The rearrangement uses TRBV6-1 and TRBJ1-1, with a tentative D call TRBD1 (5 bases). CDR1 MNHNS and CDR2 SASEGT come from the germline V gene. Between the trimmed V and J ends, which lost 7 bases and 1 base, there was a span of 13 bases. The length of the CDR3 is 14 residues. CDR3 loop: CASTHLQGNTEAFF. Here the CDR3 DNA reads TGTGCCAGCACCCACCTCCAGGGGAACACTGAAGCTTTCTTT.

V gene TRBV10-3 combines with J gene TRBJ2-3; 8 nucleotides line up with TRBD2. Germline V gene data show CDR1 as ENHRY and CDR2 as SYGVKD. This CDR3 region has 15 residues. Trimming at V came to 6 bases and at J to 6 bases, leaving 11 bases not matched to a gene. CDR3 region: CAIRNISGVADTQYF. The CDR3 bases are TGTGCCATCAGAAATATTAGCGGGGTGGCGGATACGCAGTATTTT.

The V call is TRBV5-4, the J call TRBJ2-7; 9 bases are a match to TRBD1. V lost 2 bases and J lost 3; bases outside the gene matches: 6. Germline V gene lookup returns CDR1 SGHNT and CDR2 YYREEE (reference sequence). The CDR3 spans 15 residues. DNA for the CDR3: TGTGCCAGCAGCTTATGGGGACAGGGAGACTACGAGCAGTACTTC. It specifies CASSLWGQGDYEQYF. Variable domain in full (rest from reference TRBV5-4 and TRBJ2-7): ETGVTQSPTHLIKTRGQQVTLRCSSQSGHNTVSWYQQALGQGPQFIFQYYREEENGRGNFPPRFSGLQFPNYSSELNVNALELDDSALYLCASSLWGQGDYEQYFGPGTRLTVT.

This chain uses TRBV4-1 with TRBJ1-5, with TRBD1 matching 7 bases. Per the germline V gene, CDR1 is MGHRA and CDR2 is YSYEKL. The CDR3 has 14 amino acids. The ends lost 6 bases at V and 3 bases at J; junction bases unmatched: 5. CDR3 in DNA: TGCGCCAGCAGAGAGACAGGGCACAATCAGCCCCAGCATTTT. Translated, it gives CASRETGHNQPQHF.

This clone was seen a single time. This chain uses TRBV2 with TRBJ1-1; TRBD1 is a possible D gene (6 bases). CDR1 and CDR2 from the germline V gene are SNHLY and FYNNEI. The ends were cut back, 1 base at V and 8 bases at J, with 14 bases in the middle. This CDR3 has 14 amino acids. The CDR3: CASSEEGGSSEAFF. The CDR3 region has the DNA TGTGCCAGCAGTGAAGAGGGGGGGTCGTCCGAAGCTTTCTTT.